This T cell receptor (beta chain) was recovered during a study of blood T cell repertoires in COVID-19. The germline V gene encodes CDR1 LGHDT and CDR2 YNNKEL (reference sequence). V trimming: 4 bases; J trimming: 4 bases; junction bases outside the gene matches: 5. The CDR3 contains 14 residues. Profiled with immunoSEQ multiplex PCR; TCRdb holds only in-frame clones, not every one. The table includes around 300,000 clones, roughly 89% detected once. The receptor was derived from a woman in her twenties or thirties with active or convalescent COVID-19. The material sequenced was peripheral blood. The V call is TRBV3-1 (or the pseudogene TRBV3-2), the J call TRBJ1-2, with TRBD1 matching 8 bases. The CDR3 bases are TGTGCCAGCAGCCCCGGGACAGGTTTCTATGGCTACACCTTC. It specifies CASSPGTGFYGYTF.